A single sample is the source of the 18 T cell receptor beta chains below, sequenced in a study of cytomegalovirus exposure and HLA in healthy donors. 60 Vbeta and 13 Jbeta primers were used in PCR. Using immunoSEQ multiplex PCR, the repertoire was profiled, and TCRdb retains in-frame clones only, with some absent. The table lists more than 65,000 clones, almost 80% of them singletons. The sample comprised PBMCs. Every receptor here comes from a female donor in good health and CMV-seronegative.

As DNA, the CDR3 is TGCAGCGTATCAGGACTAGCGGGAGTTTGGTCCTACAATGAGCAGTTCTTC. This sequence encodes CSVSGLAGVWSYNEQFF. The chain has TRBV29-1 and TRBJ2-1, with 13 bases that match TRBD2. This CDR3 is 17 amino acids long. Germline V gives CDR1 SQVTM, CDR2 ANQGSEA. Unmatched junction bases numbered 9, after V lost 6 bases and J lost 1 base.

This clone was seen a handful of times. The rearrangement links TRBV5-5 to TRBJ1-2; no reliable D call. Germline loops: CDR1 SGHKS, CDR2 YYEKEE (reference sequence). V was clipped by 0 bases and J by 6 bases, with 12 bases between them. CDR3 size: 14 residues. CDR3 loop: CASSLAREVHGYTF. The CDR3, as DNA: TGTGCCAGCAGCTTGGCCAGAGAGGTTCATGGCTACACCTTC.

The chain links TRBV9 to TRBJ1-6; unclear D gene. Germline V gives CDR1 SGDLS, CDR2 YYNGEE. This CDR3 region has 18 residues. Trimming removed 5 bases from V and 0 bases from J, with 18 bases in between. CDR3 DNA sequence: TGTGCCAGCAGTCCTACGGGGTCCCCTAGCTCCTATAATTCACCCCTCCACTTT. It encodes CASSPTGSPSSYNSPLHF.

The rearrangement uses TRBV28 and TRBJ2-3, with TRBD2 matching 10 bases. There are 15 residues in the CDR3. Losses at the gene ends were 6 bases for V and 2 bases for J; bases not matched to a gene: 5. Per germline, CDR1 MDHEN and CDR2 SYDVKM. The CDR3 DNA is TGTGCCAGCAGGCCCACTAGCGGGAACACAGATACGCAGTATTTT. As protein: CASRPTSGNTDTQYF.

The chain combines TRBV5-6 with TRBJ1-3, with D perhaps TRBD1 (6 bases). CDR3 length equals 15 residues. Trimming cost V 7 bases and J 0 bases, with 14 bases left between them. Germline-derived CDR1 and CDR2 are SGHDT and YYEEEE. The CDR3 sequence: CASGFRGGSGNTIYF. In nucleotides, the CDR3 is TGTGCCAGCGGTTTTCGAGGGGGCTCTGGAAACACCATATATTTT.

The chain links TRBV2 to TRBJ2-3, with 9 bases identical to TRBD1. This CDR3 has 15 residues. Germline trimming cut 4 bases from V and 1 base from J; bases unmatched to any gene: 3. Germline V gene data show CDR1 as SNHLY and CDR2 as FYNNEI. This CDR3 is CASSGQGGRTDTQYF. CDR3 sequence (DNA): TGTGCCAGCAGTGGACAGGGGGGCCGCACAGATACGCAGTATTTT.

The chain couples TRBV7-2 to TRBJ2-7; 7 bases line up with TRBD1. CDR1 and CDR2 (germline): SGHTA, FQGNSA. With 2 bases clipped from V and 6 bases from J, the junction kept 10 bases outside the gene matches. CDR3 length: 15 residues. CDR3 nucleotides: TGTGCCAGCAGCTTACTCGGGCAGGGGGTGGGCGAGCAGTACTTC. Protein: CASSLLGQGVGEQYF.

The rearrangement uses TRBV10-3 and TRBJ2-7, with 8 bases matching TRBD2. The V segment lost 4 bases and the J segment 0 bases; nucleotides outside the gene matches: 5. This CDR3 has 15 residues. From germline, CDR1 is ENHRY and CDR2 SYGVKD. The CDR3 DNA is TGTGCCATCAGTGTCTTGGCGGGAGGCTCCTACGAGCAGTACTTC. It is translated as CAISVLAGGSYEQYF.

The rearrangement joins TRBV29-1 to TRBJ2-1; tentatively, D is TRBD2 (6 bases). The CDR3 runs 12 residues. Trimming shortened V by 6 bases and J by 4 bases, and 10 bases separated the two germline ends. Germline assignment: CDR1 SQVTM and CDR2 ANQGSEA. CDR3 nucleotide sequence: TGCAGCGTGAAACTAGCTTACAATGAGCAGTTCTTC. This translates into CSVKLAYNEQFF.

The genes are TRBV29-1 and TRBJ2-1; the match to TRBD2 covers 8 bases. Per germline, CDR1 SQVTM and CDR2 ANQGSEA. Germline trimming cut 6 bases from V and 1 base from J; bases unmatched to any gene: 5. The CDR3 spans 14 residues. CDR3 bases: TGCAGCGTGGCGGGGGGCCAATCCTACAATGAGCAGTTCTTC. Residues: CSVAGGQSYNEQFF.

The chain couples TRBV27 to TRBJ2-1, with 7 bases fitting TRBD2. Germline lookup yields CDR1 MNHEY and CDR2 SMNVEV (reference sequence). This CDR3 spans 15 amino acids. The V gene end was trimmed by 1 base and the J gene end by 6 bases; junction bases not matched to a gene: 6. The CDR3 coding sequence is TGTGCCAGCAGTTTATATGGCGGGGAGGGCAATGAGCAGTTCTTC. Amino acid sequence: CASSLYGGEGNEQFF.

This sequence joins TRBV9 and TRBJ1-3; D uncertain. Deletions cut 6 bases from V and 0 bases from J, with 10 bases between. CDR3 length: 14 residues. Germline V gene data show CDR1 as SGDLS and CDR2 as YYNGEE. The CDR3 protein is CASMREISGNTIYF. DNA for the CDR3: TGTGCCAGCATGAGGGAAATCTCTGGAAACACCATATATTTT.

The chain is built from TRBV7-2 and TRBJ2-3; 7 nucleotides align to TRBD2. This CDR3 contains 15 residues. Germline CDR1 is SGHTA and CDR2 is FQGNSA. The V and J ends lost 5 bases and 1 base, in that order; junction bases with no gene match: 6. Here the CDR3 reads CASSLGAGGTDTQYF. CDR3 in DNA: TGTGCCAGCAGCCTAGGGGCGGGGGGCACAGATACGCAGTATTTT.

This chain joins TRBV27 and TRBJ2-1, with D perhaps TRBD1 (6 bases). The CDR3 length is 13 residues. Trimming removed 2 bases at V and 7 bases at J, with 9 bases between. Looked up from germline, CDR1 is MNHEY and CDR2 is SMNVEV (reference sequence). CDR3 loop: CASSLVDRNEQFF. The CDR3 DNA is TGTGCCAGCAGTTTAGTTGACAGGAATGAGCAGTTCTTC.

The chain links TRBV6-1 to TRBJ1-5; D perhaps matches TRBD1 (6 bases). V was cut by 8 bases and J by 4 bases, with 18 bases left in between. CDR1 and CDR2 from the germline V gene are MNHNS and SASEGT. This CDR3 contains 15 residues. This CDR3 is CASLLRQVGNQPQHF. The DNA for the CDR3 is TGTGCCAGCTTACTTCGACAGGTGGGAAATCAGCCCCAGCATTTT.

The V gene is TRBV19, the J gene TRBJ1-2; D may be TRBD1 (5 bases). In germline, CDR1 is LNHDA, CDR2 SQIVND (reference sequence). The length of the CDR3 is 14 residues. Trimming pared 6 bases from V and 7 bases from J, leaving 18 bases between. The CDR3 is CASSPGGELLGYTF. The DNA for the CDR3 is TGTGCCAGTAGCCCCGGGGGGGAACTCCTTGGCTACACCTTC.

The V gene is TRBV7-9, the J gene TRBJ2-7; TRBD2 agrees at 8 bases. The CDR3 covers 15 residues. Trimming cost V 5 bases and J 0 bases; bases outside gene matches: 6. The germline gives CDR1 SEHNR, CDR2 FQNEAQ (reference sequence). The CDR3 loop is CASSTGGVSSYEQYF. As DNA, the CDR3 is TGTGCCAGCAGCACCGGGGGGGTTAGCTCCTACGAGCAGTACTTC.

This chain connects TRBV19 to TRBJ1-1; TRBD1 matches at 7 bases. Germline V gives CDR1 LNHDA, CDR2 SQIVND (reference sequence). The CDR3 runs 15 residues. The ends lost 5 bases at V and 3 bases at J; junction bases unmatched: 9. The CDR3 region is CASSSPGGSDTEAFF. CDR3 DNA: TGTGCCAGTAGTTCGCCAGGGGGATCGGACACTGAAGCTTTCTTT. Full variable domain (remainder filled in from reference TRBV19 and TRBJ1-1): DGGITQSPKYLFRKEGQNVTLSCEQNLNHDAMYWYRQDPGQGLRLIYYSQIVNDFQKGDIAEGYSVSREKKESFPLTVTSAQKNPTAFYLCASSSPGGSDTEAFFGQGTRLTVV.